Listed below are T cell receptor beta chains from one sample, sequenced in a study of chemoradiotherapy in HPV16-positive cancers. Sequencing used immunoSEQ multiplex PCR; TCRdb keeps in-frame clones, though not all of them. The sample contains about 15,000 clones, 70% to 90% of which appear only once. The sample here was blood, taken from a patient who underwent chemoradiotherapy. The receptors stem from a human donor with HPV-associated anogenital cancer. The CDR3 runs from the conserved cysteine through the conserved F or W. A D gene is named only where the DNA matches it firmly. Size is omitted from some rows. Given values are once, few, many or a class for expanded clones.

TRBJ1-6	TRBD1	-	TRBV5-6	CASARSAGQGHNSPLHF	TGTGCCAGCGCTCGGAGTGCTGGACAGGGGCATAATTCACCCCTCCACTTT
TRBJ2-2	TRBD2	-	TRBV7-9	CASSSRTSGANTGELFF	TGTGCCAGCAGCTCACGGACTAGCGGGGCGAACACCGGGGAGCTGTTTTTT
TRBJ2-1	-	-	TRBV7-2	CASSLAGLNNEQFF	TGTGCCAGCAGCTTAGCCGGACTGAACAATGAGCAGTTCTTC
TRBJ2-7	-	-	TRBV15	CATSRETAKLGTYEQYF	TGTGCCACCAGCAGAGAGACAGCTAAACTCGGCACCTACGAGCAGTACTTC
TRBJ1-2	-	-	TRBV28	CASSRLALGGYGYTF	TGTGCCAGCAGTCGATTAGCTCTGGGCGGCTATGGCTACACCTTC
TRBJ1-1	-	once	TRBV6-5	CASSYSTAQNTEAFF	TGTGCCAGCAGTTACTCGACGGCCCAGAACACTGAAGCTTTCTTT
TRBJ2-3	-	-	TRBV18	CASSLTGRDTQYF	TGTGCCAGCTCTCTCACAGGGAGAGATACGCAGTATTTT
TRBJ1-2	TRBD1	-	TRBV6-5	CASSRAGQGGGYTF	TGTGCCAGCAGCCGCGCGGGACAGGGCGGCGGCTACACCTTC
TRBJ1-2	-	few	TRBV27	CASSLNPVLNYGYTF	TGTGCCAGCAGTTTAAATCCGGTGCTTAACTATGGCTACACCTTC
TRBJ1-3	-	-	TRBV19	CASNKQPTGNTIYF	TGTGCCAGTAATAAACAGCCTACTGGAAACACCATATATTTT
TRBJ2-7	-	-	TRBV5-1	CASSPSGPPSYEQYF	TGCGCCAGCAGCCCCAGCGGACCACCCTCCTACGAGCAGTACTTC
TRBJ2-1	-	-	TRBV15	CATGVFNEQFF	TGTGCTACCGGGGTTTTCAATGAGCAGTTCTTC
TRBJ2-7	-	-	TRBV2	CASRGTALWEQYF	TGTGCCAGCAGGGGGACGGCGCTTTGGGAGCAGTACTTC
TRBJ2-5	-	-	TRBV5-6	CASSLMLTETQYF	TGTGCCAGCAGCTTGATGCTAACAGAGACCCAGTACTTC
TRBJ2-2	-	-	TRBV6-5	CASSGFSGTGELFF	TGTGCCAGCAGCGGATTTAGCGGCACCGGGGAGCTGTTTTTT
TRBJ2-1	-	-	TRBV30	CAWSRWGENNEQFF	TGTGCCTGGAGTCGTTGGGGGGAGAACAATGAGCAGTTCTTC
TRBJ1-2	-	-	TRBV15	CATSKPDLYGYTF	TGTGCCACCAGCAAGCCCGATCTTTATGGCTACACCTTC
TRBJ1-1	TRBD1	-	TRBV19	CASSIREGTGRNTEAFF	TGTGCCAGTAGTATTAGGGAGGGGACAGGGCGCAACACTGAAGCTTTCTTT
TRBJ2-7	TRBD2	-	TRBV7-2	CASSPGLGYEQYF	TGTGCCAGCAGCCCGGGACTAGGCTACGAGCAGTACTTC
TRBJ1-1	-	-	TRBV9	CASSVEAQNTEAFF	TGTGCCAGCAGCGTAGAGGCACAGAACACTGAAGCTTTCTTT
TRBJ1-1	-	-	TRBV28	CASRDGPGGVNTEAFF	TGTGCCAGCAGGGACGGGCCCGGGGGGGTGAACACTGAAGCTTTCTTT
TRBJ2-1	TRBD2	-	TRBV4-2	CASSQDRASGSIGEQFF	TGTGCCAGCAGCCAAGATAGGGCTAGCGGGAGCATCGGTGAGCAGTTCTTC
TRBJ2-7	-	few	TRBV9	CASSVARDGSSYEQYF	TGTGCCAGCAGCGTAGCGAGGGACGGTAGCTCCTACGAGCAGTACTTC
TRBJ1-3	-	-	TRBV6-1	CASSEGSSGNTIYF	TGTGCCAGCAGTGAGGGCAGCTCTGGAAACACCATATATTTT
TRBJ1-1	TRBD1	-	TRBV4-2	CVSSQTGQGNTEAFF	TGTGTCAGCAGCCAAACGGGACAGGGGAACACTGAAGCTTTCTTT
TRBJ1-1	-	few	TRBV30	CAWTAGWNTEAFF	TGTGCCTGGACGGCAGGGTGGAACACTGAAGCTTTCTTT
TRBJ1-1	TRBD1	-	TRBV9	CASSVEGTGNTEAFF	TGTGCCAGCAGCGTAGAAGGGACAGGGAACACTGAAGCTTTCTTT
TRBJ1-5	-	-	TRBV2	CASSALTQTRTNQPQHF	TGTGCCAGCAGCGCACTAACTCAAACCAGGACTAATCAGCCCCAGCATTTT
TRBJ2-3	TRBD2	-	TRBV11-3	CASSFSGRTDTQYF	TGTGCCAGCAGCTTTAGCGGGAGGACAGATACGCAGTATTTT
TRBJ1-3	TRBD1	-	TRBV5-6	CASSLGEEDSGGGNTIYF	TGTGCCAGCAGCTTAGGAGAGGAGGACTCAGGGGGCGGAAACACCATATATTTT
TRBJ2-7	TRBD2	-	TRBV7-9	CASSYGGTYEQYF	TGTGCCAGCAGCTACGGGGGGACCTACGAGCAGTACTTC
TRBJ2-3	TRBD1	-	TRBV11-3	CASSFGDRHTDTQYF	TGTGCCAGCAGCTTCGGGGACAGGCACACAGATACGCAGTATTTT
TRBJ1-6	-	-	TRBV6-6	CASSSPAGRDSPLHF	TGTGCCAGCAGTTCCCCGGCGGGTAGGGATTCACCCCTCCACTTT
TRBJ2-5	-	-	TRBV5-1	CASSEQQETQYF	TGCGCCAGCAGCGAGCAACAAGAGACCCAGTACTTC
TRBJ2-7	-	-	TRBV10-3	CAIRVGGSYEQYF	TGTGCCATCAGAGTAGGCGGATCCTACGAGCAGTACTTC
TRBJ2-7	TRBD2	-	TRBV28	CASSSIGLAETYEQYF	TGTGCCAGCAGTTCTATTGGACTAGCGGAAACCTACGAGCAGTACTTC
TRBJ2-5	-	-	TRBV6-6	CASSSIGTQETQYF	TGTGCCAGCAGTTCCATTGGGACTCAAGAGACCCAGTACTTC
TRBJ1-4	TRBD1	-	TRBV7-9	CASSLIGGGEKLFF	TGTGCCAGCAGCTTAATAGGGGGCGGTGAAAAACTGTTTTTT
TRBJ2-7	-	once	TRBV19	CASSIILGQYEQYF	TGTGCCAGTAGTATAATTTTGGGACAATACGAGCAGTACTTC
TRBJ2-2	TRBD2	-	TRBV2	CARGTSGNTGELFF	TGTGCCAGAGGGACTAGCGGGAACACCGGGGAGCTGTTTTTT
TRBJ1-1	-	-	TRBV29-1	CSVPPIGGFTEAFF	TGCAGCGTTCCCCCTATTGGAGGATTTACTGAAGCTTTCTTT
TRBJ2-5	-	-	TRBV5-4	CASSFYFQGQETQYF	TGTGCCAGCAGCTTCTACTTCCAGGGACAAGAGACCCAGTACTTC
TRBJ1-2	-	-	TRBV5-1	CASSFMGNLDYGYTF	TGCGCCAGCAGCTTCATGGGGAACCTGGACTATGGCTACACCTTC
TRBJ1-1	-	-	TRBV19	CASSIPPENTEAFF	TGTGCCAGTAGTATTCCTCCGGAGAACACTGAAGCTTTCTTT
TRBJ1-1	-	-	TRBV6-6	CAARDSTTEAFF	TGTGCCGCGAGAGACAGCACTACTGAAGCTTTCTTT